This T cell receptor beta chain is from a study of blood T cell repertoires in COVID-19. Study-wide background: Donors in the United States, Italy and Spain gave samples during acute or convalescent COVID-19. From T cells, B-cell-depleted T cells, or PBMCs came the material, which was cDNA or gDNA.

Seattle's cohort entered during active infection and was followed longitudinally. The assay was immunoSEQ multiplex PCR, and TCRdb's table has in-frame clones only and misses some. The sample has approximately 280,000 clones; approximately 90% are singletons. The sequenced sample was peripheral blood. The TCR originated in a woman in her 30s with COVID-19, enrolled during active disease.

Written as DNA, the CDR3 is TGTGCCAGCAGTCCGACGGCGGCGAGCACCGGGGAGCTGTTTTTT. It codes for CASSPTAASTGELFF. This chain joins TRBV6-4 and TRBJ2-2, with D unresolved. Germline V gene lookup returns CDR1 MRHNA and CDR2 SNTAGT. This CDR3 region has 15 residues. Trimming cost V 5 bases and J 4 bases, with 14 bases left between them.